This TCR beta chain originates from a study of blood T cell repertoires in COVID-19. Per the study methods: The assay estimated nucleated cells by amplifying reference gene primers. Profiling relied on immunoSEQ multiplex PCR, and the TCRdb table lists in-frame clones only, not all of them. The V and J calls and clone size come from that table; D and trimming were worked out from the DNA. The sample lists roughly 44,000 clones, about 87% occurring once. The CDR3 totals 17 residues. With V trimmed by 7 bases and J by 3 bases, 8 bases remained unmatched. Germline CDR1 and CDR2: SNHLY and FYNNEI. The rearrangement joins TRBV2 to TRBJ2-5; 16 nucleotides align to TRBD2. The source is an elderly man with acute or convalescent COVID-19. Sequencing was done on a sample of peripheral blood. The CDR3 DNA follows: TGTGCCAGCACCCCGGGACTAGCGGGGGGGTGGGAAGAGACCCAGTACTTC. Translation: CASTPGLAGGWEETQYF.